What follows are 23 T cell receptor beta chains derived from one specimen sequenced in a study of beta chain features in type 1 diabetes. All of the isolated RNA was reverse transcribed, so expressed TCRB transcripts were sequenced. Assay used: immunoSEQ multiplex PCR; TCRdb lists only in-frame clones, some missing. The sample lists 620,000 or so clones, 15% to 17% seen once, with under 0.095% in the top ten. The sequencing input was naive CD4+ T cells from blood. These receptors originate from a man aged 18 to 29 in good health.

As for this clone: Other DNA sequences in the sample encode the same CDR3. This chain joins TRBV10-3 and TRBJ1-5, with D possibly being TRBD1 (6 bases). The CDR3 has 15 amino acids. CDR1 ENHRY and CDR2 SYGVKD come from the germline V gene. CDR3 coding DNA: TGTGCTTCGAAAGGGTCGGGGGGCGGCAATCAGCCCCAGCATTTT. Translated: CASKGSGGGNQPQHF.

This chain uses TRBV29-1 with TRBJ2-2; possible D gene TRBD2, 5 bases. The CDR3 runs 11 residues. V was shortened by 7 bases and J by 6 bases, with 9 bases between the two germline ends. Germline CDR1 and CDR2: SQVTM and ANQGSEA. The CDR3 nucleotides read TGCAGCGGAGGGTGGCCCGGGGAGCTGTTTTTT. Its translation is CSGGWPGELFF.

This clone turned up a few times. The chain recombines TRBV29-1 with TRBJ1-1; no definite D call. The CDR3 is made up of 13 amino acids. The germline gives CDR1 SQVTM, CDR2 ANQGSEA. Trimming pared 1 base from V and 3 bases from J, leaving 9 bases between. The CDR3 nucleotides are TGCAGCGTTGAAGGAAGCTGGGACACTGAAGCTTTCTTT. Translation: CSVEGSWDTEAFF.

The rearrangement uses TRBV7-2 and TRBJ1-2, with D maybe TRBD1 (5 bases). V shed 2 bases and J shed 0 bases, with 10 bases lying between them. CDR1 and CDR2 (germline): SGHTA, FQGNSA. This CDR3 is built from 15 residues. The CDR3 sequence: CASSLRDRANYGYTF. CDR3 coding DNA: TGTGCCAGCAGCTTAAGGGACCGAGCTAACTATGGCTACACCTTC. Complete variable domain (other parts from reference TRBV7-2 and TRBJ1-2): GAGVSQSPSNKVTEKGKDVELRCDPISGHTALYWYRQSLGQGLEFLIYFQGNSAPDKSGLPSDRFSAERTGGSVSTLTIQRTQQEDSAVYLCASSLRDRANYGYTFGSGTRLTVV.

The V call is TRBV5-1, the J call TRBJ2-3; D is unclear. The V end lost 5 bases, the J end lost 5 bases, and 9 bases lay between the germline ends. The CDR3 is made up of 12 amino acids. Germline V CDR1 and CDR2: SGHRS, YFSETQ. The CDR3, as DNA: TGCGCCAGCAGGGATTCTCAAGATACGCAGTATTTT. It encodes CASRDSQDTQYF.

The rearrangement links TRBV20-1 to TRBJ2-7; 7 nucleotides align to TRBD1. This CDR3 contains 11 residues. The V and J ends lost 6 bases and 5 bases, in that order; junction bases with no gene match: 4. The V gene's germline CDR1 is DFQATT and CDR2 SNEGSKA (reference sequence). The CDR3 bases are TGCAGTGCGCGACAGGGCCACGAGCAGTACTTC. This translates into CSARQGHEQYF.

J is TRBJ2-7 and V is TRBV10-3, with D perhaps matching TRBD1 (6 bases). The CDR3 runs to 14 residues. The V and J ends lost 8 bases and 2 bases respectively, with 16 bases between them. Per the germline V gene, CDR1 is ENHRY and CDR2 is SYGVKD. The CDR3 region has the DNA TGTGCCATCGCCGTAACAGGGTTCCCCTACGAGCAGTACTTC. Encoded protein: CAIAVTGFPYEQYF.

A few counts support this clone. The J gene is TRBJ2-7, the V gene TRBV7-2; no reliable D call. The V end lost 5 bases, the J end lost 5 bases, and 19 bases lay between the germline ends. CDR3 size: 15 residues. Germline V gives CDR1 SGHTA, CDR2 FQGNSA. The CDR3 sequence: CASSQGWSRIDEQYF. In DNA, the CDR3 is TGTGCCAGCAGCCAAGGGTGGAGTAGAATTGACGAGCAGTACTTC.

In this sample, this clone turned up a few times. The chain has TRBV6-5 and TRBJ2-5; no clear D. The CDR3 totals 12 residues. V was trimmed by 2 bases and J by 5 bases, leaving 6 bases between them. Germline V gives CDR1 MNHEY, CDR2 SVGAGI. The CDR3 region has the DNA TGTGCCAGCAGTTACCCGTCGGAGACCCAGTACTTC. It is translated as CASSYPSETQYF.

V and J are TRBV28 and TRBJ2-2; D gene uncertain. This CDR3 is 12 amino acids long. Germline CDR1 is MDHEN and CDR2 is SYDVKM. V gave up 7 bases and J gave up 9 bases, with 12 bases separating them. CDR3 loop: CASTVNKRELFF. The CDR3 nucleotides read TGTGCCAGCACCGTGAACAAGCGGGAGCTGTTTTTT.

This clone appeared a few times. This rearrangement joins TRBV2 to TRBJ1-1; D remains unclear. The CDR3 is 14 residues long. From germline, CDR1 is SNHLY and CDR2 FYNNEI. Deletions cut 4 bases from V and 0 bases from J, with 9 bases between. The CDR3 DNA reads TGTGCCAGCAGTGTTATAGCCCTGAACACTGAAGCTTTCTTT. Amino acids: CASSVIALNTEAFF.

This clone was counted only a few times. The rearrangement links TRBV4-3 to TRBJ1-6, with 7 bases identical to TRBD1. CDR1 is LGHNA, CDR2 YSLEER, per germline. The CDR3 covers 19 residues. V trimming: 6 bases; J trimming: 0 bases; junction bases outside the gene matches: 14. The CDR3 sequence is CASRTQRTGPSSYNSPLHF. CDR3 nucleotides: TGCGCCAGCAGGACCCAACGGACAGGCCCGAGCTCCTATAATTCACCCCTCCACTTT.

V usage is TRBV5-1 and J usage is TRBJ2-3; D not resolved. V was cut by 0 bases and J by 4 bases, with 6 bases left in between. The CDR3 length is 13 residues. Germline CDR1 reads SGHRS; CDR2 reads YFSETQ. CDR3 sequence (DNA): TGCGCCAGCAGCTTGGTTATGGCAGATACGCAGTATTTT. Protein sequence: CASSLVMADTQYF.

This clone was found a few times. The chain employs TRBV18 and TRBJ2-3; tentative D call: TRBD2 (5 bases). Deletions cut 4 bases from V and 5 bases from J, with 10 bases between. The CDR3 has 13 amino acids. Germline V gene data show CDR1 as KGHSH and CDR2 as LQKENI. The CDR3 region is CASSRGVEDTQYF. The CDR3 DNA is TGTGCCAGCTCACGGGGAGTTGAAGATACGCAGTATTTT.

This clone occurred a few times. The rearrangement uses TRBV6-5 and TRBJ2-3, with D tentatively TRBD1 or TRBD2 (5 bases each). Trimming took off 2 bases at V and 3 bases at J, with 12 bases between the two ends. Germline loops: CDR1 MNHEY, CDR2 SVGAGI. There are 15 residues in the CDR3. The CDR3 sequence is CASSYEGSGTDTQYF. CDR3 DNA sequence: TGTGCCAGCAGTTACGAGGGGTCAGGGACAGATACGCAGTATTTT.

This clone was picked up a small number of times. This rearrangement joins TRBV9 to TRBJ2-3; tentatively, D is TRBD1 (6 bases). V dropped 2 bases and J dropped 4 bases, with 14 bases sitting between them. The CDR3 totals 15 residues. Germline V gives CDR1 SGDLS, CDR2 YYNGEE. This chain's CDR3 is CASSVKRGSADTQYF. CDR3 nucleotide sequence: TGTGCCAGCAGCGTTAAGAGGGGGAGCGCAGATACGCAGTATTTT.

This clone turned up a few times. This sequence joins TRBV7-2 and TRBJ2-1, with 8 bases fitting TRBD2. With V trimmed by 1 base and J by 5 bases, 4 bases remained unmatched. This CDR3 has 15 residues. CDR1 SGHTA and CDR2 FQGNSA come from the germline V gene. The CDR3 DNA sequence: TGTGCCAGCAGCTTAGTACTAGCGGCAAACAATGAGCAGTTCTTC. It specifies CASSLVLAANNEQFF.

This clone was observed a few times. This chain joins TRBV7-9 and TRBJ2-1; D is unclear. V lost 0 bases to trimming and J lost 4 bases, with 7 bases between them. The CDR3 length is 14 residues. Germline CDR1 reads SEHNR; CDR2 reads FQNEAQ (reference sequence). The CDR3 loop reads CASSLAQRYNEQFF. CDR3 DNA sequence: TGTGCCAGCAGCTTAGCCCAGAGATACAATGAGCAGTTCTTC.

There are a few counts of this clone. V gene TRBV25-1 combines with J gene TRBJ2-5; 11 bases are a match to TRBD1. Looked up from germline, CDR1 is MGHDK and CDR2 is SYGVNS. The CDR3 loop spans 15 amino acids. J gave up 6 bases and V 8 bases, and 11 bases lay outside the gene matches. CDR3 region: CASGSDRGLAKTQYF. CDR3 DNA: TGTGCCAGCGGCTCGGACAGGGGGCTTGCGAAGACCCAGTACTTC.

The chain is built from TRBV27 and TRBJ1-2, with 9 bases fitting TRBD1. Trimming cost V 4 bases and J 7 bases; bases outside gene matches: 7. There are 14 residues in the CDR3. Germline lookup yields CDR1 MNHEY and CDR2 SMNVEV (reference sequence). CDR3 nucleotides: TGTGCCAGCAGTTCCCCGGACAGGGGAGGTGGCTACACCTTC. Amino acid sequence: CASSSPDRGGGYTF.

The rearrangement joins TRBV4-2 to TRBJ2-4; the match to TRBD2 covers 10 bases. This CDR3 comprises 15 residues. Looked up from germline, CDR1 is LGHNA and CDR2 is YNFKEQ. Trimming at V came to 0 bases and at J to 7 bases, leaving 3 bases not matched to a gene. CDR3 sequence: CASSQESSGGNIQYF. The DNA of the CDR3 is TGTGCCAGCAGCCAAGAATCTAGCGGGGGCAACATTCAGTACTTC.

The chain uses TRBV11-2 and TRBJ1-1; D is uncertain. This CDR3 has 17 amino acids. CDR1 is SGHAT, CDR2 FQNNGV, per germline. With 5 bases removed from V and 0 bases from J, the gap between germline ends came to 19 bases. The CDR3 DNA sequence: TGTGCCAGCAGCCCCCGGAAATCGGTGGGAATGAACACTGAAGCTTTCTTT. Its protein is CASSPRKSVGMNTEAFF.

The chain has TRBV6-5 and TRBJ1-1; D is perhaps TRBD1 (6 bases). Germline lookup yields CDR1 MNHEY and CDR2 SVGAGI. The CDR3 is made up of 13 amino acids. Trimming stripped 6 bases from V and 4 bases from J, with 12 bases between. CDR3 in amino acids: CASRARGFTEAFF. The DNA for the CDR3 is TGTGCCAGCAGAGCGAGGGGGTTCACTGAAGCTTTCTTT.